The present T cell receptor (beta chain) was sequenced within a study of T-cell memory formation after mild COVID-19. This clonotype was recorded at least ten times. TCRdb reprocessed the 5' RACE reads via MiXCR and lists one record per CDR3 protein. The profile shows 250,000 to 350,000 distinct CDR3 sequences, approximately 16% of them singletons. CDR1 is SGHTA and CDR2 is FQGNSA in the germline V gene. V was pared by 5 bases and J by 0 bases, with 9 bases of the junction left unmatched. This CDR3 comprises 16 residues. Sequencing was done on a sample of PBMCs or a T cell subset sorted from them (not recorded which). The receptor comes from a man aged 18 to 29 who had mild COVID-19 (a few samples of this study predate the infection). Cell type and time point are not known. V is TRBV7-2 and J is TRBJ2-5; 7 nucleotides match TRBD2. CDR3 DNA sequence: TGTGCCAGCAGCCCCGGACTAGTACCGTACCAAGAGACCCAGTACTTC. It translates to CASSPGLVPYQETQYF.